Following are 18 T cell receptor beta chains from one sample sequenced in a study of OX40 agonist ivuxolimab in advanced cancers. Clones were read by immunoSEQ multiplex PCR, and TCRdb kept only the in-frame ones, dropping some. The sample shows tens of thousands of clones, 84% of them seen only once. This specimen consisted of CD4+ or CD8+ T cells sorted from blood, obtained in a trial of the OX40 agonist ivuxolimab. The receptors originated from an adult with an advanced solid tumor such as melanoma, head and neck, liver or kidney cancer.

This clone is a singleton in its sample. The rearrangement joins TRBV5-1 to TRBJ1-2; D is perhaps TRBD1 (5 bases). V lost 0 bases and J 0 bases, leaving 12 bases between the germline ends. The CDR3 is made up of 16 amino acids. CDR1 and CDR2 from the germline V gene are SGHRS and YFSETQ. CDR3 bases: TGCGCCAGCAGCTTGGTGTCAGGGCCCACTAACTATGGCTACACCTTC. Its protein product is CASSLVSGPTNYGYTF.

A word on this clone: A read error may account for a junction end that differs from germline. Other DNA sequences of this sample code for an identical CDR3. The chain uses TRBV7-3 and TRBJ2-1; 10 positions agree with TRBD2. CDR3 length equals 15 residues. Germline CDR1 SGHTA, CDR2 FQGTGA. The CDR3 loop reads CASSPGTSAYNEQFF. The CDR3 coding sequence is TGCGCCAGCAGCCCCGGGACTAGCGCCTACAATGAGCAGTTCTTC.

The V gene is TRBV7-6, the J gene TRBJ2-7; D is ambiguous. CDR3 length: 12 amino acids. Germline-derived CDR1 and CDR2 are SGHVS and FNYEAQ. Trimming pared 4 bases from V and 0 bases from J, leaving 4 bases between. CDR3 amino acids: CASSSSSYEQYF. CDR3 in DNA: TGTGCCAGCAGCTCATCCTCCTACGAGCAGTACTTC.

The CDR3 nucleotides read TGTGCCAGCAGCCGACACAGGGGGTCGGTCATGAACACTGAAGCTTTCTTT. This encodes CASSRHRGSVMNTEAFF. V is TRBV28 and J is TRBJ1-1; 8 nucleotides match TRBD1. CDR3 length: 17 amino acids. The V and J ends lost 6 bases and 0 bases, in that order; junction bases with no gene match: 12. The germline V gene has CDR1 MDHEN and CDR2 SYDVKM.

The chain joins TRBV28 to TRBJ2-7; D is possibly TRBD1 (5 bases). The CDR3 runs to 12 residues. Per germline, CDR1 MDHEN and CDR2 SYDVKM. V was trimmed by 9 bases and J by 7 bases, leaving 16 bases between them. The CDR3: CASRSGNWEQYF. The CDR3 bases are TGTGCCAGTCGTTCAGGGAACTGGGAGCAGTACTTC.

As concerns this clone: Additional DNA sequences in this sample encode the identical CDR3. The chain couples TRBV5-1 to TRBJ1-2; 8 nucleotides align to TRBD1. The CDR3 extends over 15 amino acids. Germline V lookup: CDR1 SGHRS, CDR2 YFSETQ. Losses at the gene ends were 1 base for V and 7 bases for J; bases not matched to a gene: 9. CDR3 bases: TGCGCCAGCAGCTTGAGGCAGGGGGCAAAAAGTGGCTACACCTTC. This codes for CASSLRQGAKSGYTF.

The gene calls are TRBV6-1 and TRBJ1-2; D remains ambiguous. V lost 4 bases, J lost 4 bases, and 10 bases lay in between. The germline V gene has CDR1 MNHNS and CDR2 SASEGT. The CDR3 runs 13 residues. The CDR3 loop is CASSGQAFYGYTF. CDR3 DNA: TGTGCCAGCAGTGGCCAGGCCTTCTATGGCTACACCTTC.

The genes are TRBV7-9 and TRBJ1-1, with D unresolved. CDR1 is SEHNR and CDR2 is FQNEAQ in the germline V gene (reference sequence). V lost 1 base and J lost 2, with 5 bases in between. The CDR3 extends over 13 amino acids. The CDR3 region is CASSLGINTEAFF. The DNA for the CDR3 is TGTGCCAGCAGCTTAGGGATCAACACTGAAGCTTTCTTT.

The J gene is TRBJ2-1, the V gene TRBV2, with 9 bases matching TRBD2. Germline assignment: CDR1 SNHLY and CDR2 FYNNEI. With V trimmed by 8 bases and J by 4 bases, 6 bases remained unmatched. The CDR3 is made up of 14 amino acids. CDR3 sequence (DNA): TGTGCCAGCGCGAGGAGCGGGGGGTACAATGAGCAGTTCTTC. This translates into CASARSGGYNEQFF.

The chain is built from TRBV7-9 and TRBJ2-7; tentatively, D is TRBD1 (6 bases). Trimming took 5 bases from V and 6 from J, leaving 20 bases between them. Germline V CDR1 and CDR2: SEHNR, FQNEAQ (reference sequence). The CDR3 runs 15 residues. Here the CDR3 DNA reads TGTGCCAGCAGCACAGGCACAGGGTTCTGGGGCGAGCAGTACTTC. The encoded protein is CASSTGTGFWGEQYF. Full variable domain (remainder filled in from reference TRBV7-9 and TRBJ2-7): DTGVSQNPRHKITKRGQNVTFRCDPISEHNRLYWYRQTLGQGPEFLTYFQNEAQLEKSRLLSDRFSAERPKGSFSTLEIQRTEQGDSAMYLCASSTGTGFWGEQYFGPGTRLTVT.

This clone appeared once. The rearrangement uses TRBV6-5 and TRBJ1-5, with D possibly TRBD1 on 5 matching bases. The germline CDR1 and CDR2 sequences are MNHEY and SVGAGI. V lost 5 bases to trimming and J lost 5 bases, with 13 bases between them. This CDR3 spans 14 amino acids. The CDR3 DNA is TGTGCCAGCAGTCCCGACAGAAGCCATCAGCCCCAGCATTTT. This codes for CASSPDRSHQPQHF.

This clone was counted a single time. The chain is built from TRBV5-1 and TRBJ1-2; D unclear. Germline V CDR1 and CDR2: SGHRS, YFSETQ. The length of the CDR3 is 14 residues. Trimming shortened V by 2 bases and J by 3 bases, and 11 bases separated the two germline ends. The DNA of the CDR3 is TGCGCCAGCAGCTTAGGAGCTGGGGACTATGGCTACACCTTC. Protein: CASSLGAGDYGYTF.

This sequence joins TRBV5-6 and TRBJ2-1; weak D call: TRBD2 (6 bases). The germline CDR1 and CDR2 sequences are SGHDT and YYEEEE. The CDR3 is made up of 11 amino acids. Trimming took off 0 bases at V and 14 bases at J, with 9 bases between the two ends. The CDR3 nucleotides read TGTGCCAGCAGCTTGGGGAGGAGGGAGTTCTTC. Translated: CASSLGRREFF.

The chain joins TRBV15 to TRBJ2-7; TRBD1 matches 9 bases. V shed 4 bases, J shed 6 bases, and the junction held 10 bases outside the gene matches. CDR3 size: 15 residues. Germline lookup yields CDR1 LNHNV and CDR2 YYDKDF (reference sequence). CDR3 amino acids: CATSTGGTGNTEQYF. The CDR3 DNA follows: TGTGCCACCAGCACCGGAGGGACAGGGAACACCGAGCAGTACTTC.

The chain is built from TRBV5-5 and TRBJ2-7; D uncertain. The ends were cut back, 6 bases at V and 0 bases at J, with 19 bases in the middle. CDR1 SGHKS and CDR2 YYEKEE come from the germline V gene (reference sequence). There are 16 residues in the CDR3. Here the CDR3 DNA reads TGTGCCAGCACCCGAGTATGGGTCCCGAGCTCCTACGAGCAGTACTTC. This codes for CASTRVWVPSSYEQYF. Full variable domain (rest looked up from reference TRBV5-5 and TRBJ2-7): DAGVTQSPTHLIKTRGQQVTLRCSPISGHKSVSWYQQVLGQGPQFIFQYYEKEERGRGNFPDRFSARQFPNYSSELNVNALLLGDSALYLCASTRVWVPSSYEQYFGPGTRLTVT.

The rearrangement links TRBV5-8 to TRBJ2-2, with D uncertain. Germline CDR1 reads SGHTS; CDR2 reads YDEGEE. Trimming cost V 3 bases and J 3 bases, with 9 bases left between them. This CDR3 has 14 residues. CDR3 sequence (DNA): TGTGCCAGCAGCTCCGACGGGTACACCGGGGAGCTGTTTTTT. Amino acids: CASSSDGYTGELFF.

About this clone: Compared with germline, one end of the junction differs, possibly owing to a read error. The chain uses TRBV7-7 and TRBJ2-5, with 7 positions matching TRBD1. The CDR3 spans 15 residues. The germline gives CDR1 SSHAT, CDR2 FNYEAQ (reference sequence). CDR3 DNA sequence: TGTGCTAGCAGCTTAGGAACAGGGGCGGCAGAGACCCAGTACTTC. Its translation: CASSLGTGAAETQYF. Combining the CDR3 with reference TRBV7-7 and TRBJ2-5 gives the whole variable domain GAGVSQSPRYKVTKRGQDVTLRCDPISSHATLYWYQQALGQGPEFLTYFNYEAQPDKSGLPSDRFSAERPEGSISTLTIQRTEQRDSAMYRCASSLGTGAAETQYFGPGTRLLVL.

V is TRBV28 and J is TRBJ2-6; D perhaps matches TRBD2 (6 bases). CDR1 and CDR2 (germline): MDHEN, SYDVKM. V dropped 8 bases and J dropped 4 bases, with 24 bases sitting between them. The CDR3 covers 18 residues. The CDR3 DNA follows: TGTGCCAGCGAGGAACAATCGGGACTCATCTTCGGGGCCAACGTCCTGACTTTC. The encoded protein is CASEEQSGLIFGANVLTF.